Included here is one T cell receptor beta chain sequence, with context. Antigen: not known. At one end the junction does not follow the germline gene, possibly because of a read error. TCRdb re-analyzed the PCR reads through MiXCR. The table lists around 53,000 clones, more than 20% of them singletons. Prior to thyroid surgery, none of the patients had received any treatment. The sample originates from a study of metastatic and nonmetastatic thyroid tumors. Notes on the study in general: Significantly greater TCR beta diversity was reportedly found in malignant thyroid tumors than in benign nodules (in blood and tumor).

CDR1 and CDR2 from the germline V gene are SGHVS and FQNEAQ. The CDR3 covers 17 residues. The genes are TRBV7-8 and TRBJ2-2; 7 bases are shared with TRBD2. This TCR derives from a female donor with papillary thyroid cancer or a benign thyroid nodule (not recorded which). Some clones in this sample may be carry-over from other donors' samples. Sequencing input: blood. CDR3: CASSSCARAGDTWELFF. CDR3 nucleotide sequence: TGTGCCAGCAGCTCGTGTGCGAGGGCGGGAGACACCTGGGAGCTGTTTTTT.